The 28 T cell receptor beta chains in this list originate from one sample, sequenced in a study of PD-L1 blockade in urothelial cancer. Documented time point: peripheral blood 6 weeks after treatment start. Method: immunoSEQ multiplex PCR; TCRdb's copy keeps in-frame clones and lacks some. The profile covers 42,000 or so clones, with around 80% appearing a single time and about 12% taken by the ten largest. The specimen was PBMCs, collected around atezolizumab (anti-PD-L1) treatment. Every receptor here comes from a man between 60 and 75 years old with urothelial cancer.

This sequence joins TRBV12-5 and TRBJ1-1; D possibly corresponds to TRBD1 (6 bases). With 6 bases removed from V and 4 bases from J, the gap between germline ends came to 9 bases. Per the germline V gene, CDR1 is LGHNT and CDR2 is FRNRAP. The CDR3 has 12 residues. CDR3 in DNA: TGTGCTAGTGGCCTAGGGGGCACTGAAGCTTTCTTT. This codes for CASGLGGTEAFF.

Only a few counts were recorded for this clone. The CDR3 region is CASNPTGVYGYTF. CDR3 bases: TGTGCCAGTAACCCGACAGGGGTCTATGGCTACACCTTC. This rearrangement joins TRBV19 to TRBJ1-2, with 8 positions matching TRBD1. Looked up from germline, CDR1 is LNHDA and CDR2 is SQIVND (reference sequence). This CDR3 is built from 13 residues. J gave up 4 bases and V 7 bases, and 5 bases lay outside the gene matches.

This clone was detected a few times. The rearrangement joins TRBV28 to TRBJ2-1, with D possibly being TRBD1 (6 bases). Germline CDR1 is MDHEN and CDR2 is SYDVKM. Trimming removed 3 bases at V and 0 bases at J, with 9 bases between. The CDR3 runs 15 residues. This CDR3 reads CASSLDSSSYNEQFF. In DNA form, the CDR3 reads TGTGCCAGCAGTTTGGACAGCAGCTCCTACAATGAGCAGTTCTTC. The variable domain in full, with the rest retrieved from reference TRBV28 and TRBJ2-1, is DVKVTQSSRYLVKRTGEKVFLECVQDMDHENMFWYRQDPGLGLRLIYFSYDVKMKEKGDIPEGYSVSREKKERFSLILESASTNQTSMYLCASSLDSSSYNEQFFGPGTRLTVL.

The chain carries TRBV19 and TRBJ1-3, with D possibly TRBD1 on 6 matching bases. Germline values: CDR1 LNHDA, CDR2 SQIVND (reference sequence). Trimming took 5 bases from V and 3 from J, leaving 11 bases between them. The CDR3 is 14 amino acids. CDR3 protein: CASSPGAIGNTIYF. CDR3 nucleotide sequence: TGTGCCAGTAGTCCAGGGGCGATTGGAAACACCATATATTTT.

The chain carries TRBV15 and TRBJ2-5; 10 bases agree with TRBD2. V shed 0 bases and J 4 bases; nucleotides not matched to a gene: 8. The germline V gene has CDR1 LNHNV and CDR2 YYDKDF (reference sequence). The CDR3 contains 17 residues. The CDR3 DNA follows: TGTGCCACCAGCAGAGAGCTAGCGGGGGCTTCGGGAGAGACCCAGTACTTC. Its protein is CATSRELAGASGETQYF.

J is TRBJ2-1 and V is TRBV4-2, with 11 bases matching TRBD2. The CDR3 sequence is 17 residues long. The J segment lost 4 bases and the V segment lost 0 bases, leaving 5 bases of the junction unmatched. Germline CDR1 LGHNA, CDR2 YNFKEQ. CDR3 bases: TGTGCCAGCAGCCAAGACTTAGCGGGGGGGCCGTACAATGAGCAGTTCTTC. Protein: CASSQDLAGGPYNEQFF.

This clone has more than one count but fewer than ten. The chain uses TRBV7-8 and TRBJ1-6, with D unresolved. Per the germline V gene, CDR1 is SGHVS and CDR2 is FQNEAQ. This CDR3 is 12 amino acids long. Deletions cut 3 bases from V and 7 bases from J, with 4 bases between. CDR3 sequence (DNA): TGTGCCAGCAGCTTCCAGAATTCACCCCTCCACTTT. It encodes CASSFQNSPLHF. The full variable domain, its missing parts supplied by reference TRBV7-8 and TRBJ1-6, is GAGVSQSPRYKVAKRGQDVALRCDPISGHVSLFWYQQALGQGPEFLTYFQNEAQLDKSGLPSDRFFAERPEGSVSTLKIQRTQQEDSAVYLCASSFQNSPLHFGNGTRLTVT.

The chain employs TRBV14 and TRBJ2-1; D is unresolved. Trimming removed 4 bases from V and 10 bases from J, with 8 bases in between. Germline values: CDR1 SGHDN, CDR2 FVKESK. This CDR3 contains 11 residues. CDR3 sequence reads: CASSRGWEQFF. The DNA of the CDR3 is TGTGCCAGCAGCCGCGGATGGGAGCAGTTCTTC.

The chain carries TRBV5-8 and TRBJ2-5; D not resolved. This CDR3 region has 13 residues. V was clipped by 4 bases and J by 4 bases, with 11 bases between them. Per germline, CDR1 SGHTS and CDR2 YDEGEE. The CDR3: CASSPGDRETQYF. The CDR3 nucleotides read TGTGCCAGCAGCCCCGGAGACCGAGAGACCCAGTACTTC. Based on the CDR3 plus reference TRBV5-8 and TRBJ2-5, the full variable domain is EAGVTQSPTHLIKTRGQQATLRCSPISGHTSVYWYQQALGLGLQFLLWYDEGEERNRGNFPPRFSGRQFPNYSSELNVNALELEDSALYLCASSPGDRETQYFGPGTRLLVL.

The V call is TRBV19, the J call TRBJ2-3; D remains ambiguous. This CDR3 contains 13 residues. Trimming shortened V by 5 bases and J by 2 bases, and 8 bases separated the two germline ends. CDR1 is LNHDA, CDR2 SQIVND, per germline (reference sequence). CDR3 sequence: CASSYTITDTQYF. In nucleotides, the CDR3 is TGTGCCAGTAGTTACACGATCACAGATACGCAGTATTTT.

The chain is built from TRBV28 and TRBJ1-1, with D perhaps matching TRBD1 (6 bases). The CDR3 consists of 14 residues. Trimming stripped 6 bases from V and 0 bases from J, with 11 bases between. Looked up from germline, CDR1 is MDHEN and CDR2 is SYDVKM. The CDR3: CASRRTVMNTEAFF. In DNA, the CDR3 is TGTGCCAGCAGACGGACAGTTATGAACACTGAAGCTTTCTTT.

CDR3 DNA sequence: TGTGCCAGTAGTAGTGGGGGGGACACCGGGGAGCTGTTTTTT. Its protein is CASSSGGDTGELFF. This chain links TRBV19 with TRBJ2-2; TRBD2 agrees at 7 bases. The germline CDR1 and CDR2 sequences are LNHDA and SQIVND (reference sequence). This CDR3 has 14 residues. V gave up 4 bases and J gave up 3 bases; unmatched junction bases: 2.

This chain links TRBV2 with TRBJ2-2, with TRBD1 matching over 7 bases. The CDR3 has 15 amino acids. V trimming: 7 bases; J trimming: 2 bases; junction bases outside the gene matches: 7. The germline V gene has CDR1 SNHLY and CDR2 FYNNEI. The CDR3 bases are TGTGCCAGCAATCTACAGGGGCCAAACACCGGGGAGCTGTTTTTT. Amino acid sequence: CASNLQGPNTGELFF.

This clone was seen just once. The chain combines TRBV7-2 with TRBJ2-5, with 8 positions matching TRBD1. This CDR3 is built from 15 residues. The germline CDR1 and CDR2 sequences are SGHTA and FQGNSA. V trimming: 2 bases; J trimming: 4 bases; junction bases outside the gene matches: 6. CDR3 in amino acids: CASSLTLDRGETQYF. In nucleotides, the CDR3 is TGTGCCAGCAGCTTAACCCTTGACAGGGGAGAGACCCAGTACTTC.

This clone was counted once. The V call is TRBV28, the J call TRBJ2-1; D remains unclear. The CDR3 has 17 amino acids. Trimming stripped 6 bases from V and 1 base from J, with 19 bases between. The V gene's germline CDR1 is MDHEN and CDR2 SYDVKM. The DNA for the CDR3 is TGTGCCAGCAGATCCAACACGGTGGCGGTTTCCTACAATGAGCAGTTCTTC. It specifies CASRSNTVAVSYNEQFF.

V is TRBV6-6 and J is TRBJ1-1; possibly TRBD1 for D (6 bases). The CDR3 is 15 amino acids. Per germline, CDR1 MNHNY and CDR2 SVGAGI (reference sequence). The germline V and J ends were trimmed by 6 bases and 0 bases, with 14 bases remaining between them. The CDR3 loop reads CASSPGQFMNTEAFF. The CDR3 nucleotides are TGTGCCAGCAGCCCCGGACAGTTCATGAACACTGAAGCTTTCTTT.

In DNA form, the CDR3 reads TGTGCCAGCAGCCCCGAATGGGGGACTGGGGAAAAACTGTTTTTT. Encoded protein: CASSPEWGTGEKLFF. The V gene is TRBV5-6, the J gene TRBJ1-4; a weak D match, TRBD1 (5 bases). The germline gives CDR1 SGHDT, CDR2 YYEEEE. Trimming pared 4 bases from V and 8 bases from J, leaving 18 bases between. The CDR3 length is 15 residues.

In its sample, this clone was seen once. This sequence joins TRBV27 and TRBJ1-2; possibly TRBD1 for D (5 bases). The CDR3 has 14 amino acids. Germline V CDR1 and CDR2: MNHEY, SMNVEV (reference sequence). Trimming left V 7 bases short and J 2 bases short, with 14 bases between. The CDR3 bases are TGTGCCAGCAAGGGAGGGGCGAGGAACTATGGCTACACCTTC. This sequence encodes CASKGGARNYGYTF.

This clone was counted between two and nine times. V and J are TRBV14 and TRBJ2-7; D possibly corresponds to TRBD1 (6 bases). The V gene lost 4 bases and the J gene lost 0 bases, with 19 bases spanning the gap. The CDR3 runs to 17 residues. Germline V lookup: CDR1 SGHDN, CDR2 FVKESK. CDR3 DNA sequence: TGTGCCAGCAGCCTTAACCCCGGGACAACTAGCTCCTACGAGCAGTACTTC. As protein: CASSLNPGTTSSYEQYF.

The rearrangement uses TRBV5-1 and TRBJ2-6, with TRBD1 matching 9 bases. The CDR3 runs 17 residues. The V and J ends lost 4 bases and 2 bases, in that order; junction bases with no gene match: 7. Germline V lookup: CDR1 SGHRS, CDR2 YFSETQ. The CDR3 sequence: CASSPGQGSPGANVLTF. Here the CDR3 DNA reads TGCGCCAGCAGCCCGGGACAGGGATCACCTGGGGCCAACGTCCTGACTTTC.

The genes are TRBV18 and TRBJ2-1; 7 nucleotides agree with TRBD2. Per the germline V gene, CDR1 is KGHSH and CDR2 is LQKENI. This CDR3 is built from 13 residues. The V gene end was trimmed by 4 bases and the J gene end by 6 bases; junction bases not matched to a gene: 3. CDR3 protein: CASSLGTINEQFF. The CDR3, as DNA: TGTGCCAGCTCACTTGGGACTATCAATGAGCAGTTCTTC.

The genes are TRBV5-1 and TRBJ2-7, with 10 bases matching TRBD1. Germline-derived CDR1 and CDR2 are SGHRS and YFSETQ. The CDR3 runs to 14 residues. The J segment lost 6 bases and the V segment lost 4 bases, leaving 7 bases of the junction unmatched. The CDR3 is CASSPGQGMGEQYF. DNA of the CDR3: TGCGCCAGCAGCCCGGGACAGGGGATGGGCGAGCAGTACTTC.

This chain joins TRBV5-4 and TRBJ2-1, with TRBD2 matching 11 bases. CDR3 length: 17 residues. CDR1 SGHNT and CDR2 YYREEE come from the germline V gene (reference sequence). The V and J ends lost 5 bases and 0 bases, in that order; junction bases with no gene match: 7. The CDR3 DNA is TGTGCCAGCAGTCAACTAGCGGGGGCCAGCTCCTACAATGAGCAGTTCTTC. It specifies CASSQLAGASSYNEQFF.

CDR3 in amino acids: CASSVGNTIYF. The CDR3, as DNA: TGTGCCAGCAGCGTCGGAAACACCATATATTTT. The J gene is TRBJ1-3, the V gene TRBV6-5; D is uncertain. V was clipped by 6 bases and J by 4 bases, with 4 bases between them. From germline, CDR1 is MNHEY and CDR2 SVGAGI. CDR3 length equals 11 residues.

The chain carries TRBV7-9 and TRBJ2-1; 11 bases agree with TRBD2. J lost 10 bases, V lost 5 bases, and 19 bases had no gene match. The CDR3 length is 18 residues. CDR1 and CDR2 (germline): SEHNR, FQNEAQ (reference sequence). The CDR3 loop is CASSPKGLAGGQGLEQFF. DNA of the CDR3: TGTGCCAGCAGCCCAAAAGGTCTAGCGGGGGGCCAAGGGCTGGAGCAGTTCTTC.

The chain is built from TRBV30 and TRBJ2-3; TRBD2 aligns across 8 bases. The germline V gene encodes CDR1 GTSNPN and CDR2 SVGIG (reference sequence). This CDR3 contains 11 residues. The CDR3 sequence is CAAGETDTQYF. The CDR3 region has the DNA TGTGCAGCGGGAGAGACAGATACGCAGTATTTT.

The chain carries TRBV30 and TRBJ2-5; TRBD1 matches 9 bases. Germline lookup yields CDR1 GTSNPN and CDR2 SVGIG (reference sequence). This CDR3 has 15 amino acids. The V gene end was trimmed by 0 bases and the J gene end by 4 bases; junction bases not matched to a gene: 6. CDR3 nucleotide sequence: TGTGCCTGGAGTGTACAGGGGACAGGGACAGAGACCCAGTACTTC. This encodes CAWSVQGTGTETQYF.

The sample holds a few counts of this clone. The chain carries TRBV10-3 and TRBJ1-2; 9 bases are a match to TRBD1. The CDR3 extends over 15 amino acids. The germline gives CDR1 ENHRY, CDR2 SYGVKD. The V and J ends lost 3 bases and 7 bases, in that order; junction bases with no gene match: 9. The CDR3 reads CAISEPGGTGSGYTF. CDR3 sequence (DNA): TGTGCCATCAGTGAACCCGGGGGGACAGGGAGTGGCTACACCTTC.